These 17 T cell receptor beta chains share one sample of origin, sequenced in a study of blood T cells in healthy people across ages. It was with a sample-barcoded 5' primer and a J-beta primer mix that a second PCR of roughly 7 to 12 cycles was run. TCRdb redid the calling of the 5' RACE reads with MiXCR, one entry per CDR3 protein. The profile shows 600,000 to 800,000 distinct CDR3 sequences, roughly half of them singletons. The source material was blood. The receptors here all came from a woman older than 75 in good health.

The chain combines TRBV12-3 or TRBV12-4 with TRBJ1-2; D is unclear. The CDR3 is 11 amino acids. V was shortened by 6 bases and J by 4 bases, with 6 bases between the two germline ends. The CDR3 here is CASSAAYGYTF. CDR3 DNA sequence: TGTGCCAGCAGCGCAGCCTATGGCTACACCTTC.

This clonotype was observed many times. This chain connects TRBV20-1 to TRBJ1-2, with D possibly being TRBD1 (5 bases). Per germline, CDR1 DFQATT and CDR2 SNEGSKA (reference sequence). Trimming stripped 1 base from V and 2 bases from J, with 8 bases between. The CDR3 runs to 13 residues. The DNA for the CDR3 is TGCAGTGCTAGAGCCTCAGGGAACTATGGCTACACCTTC. Translating gives CSARASGNYGYTF.

The chain carries TRBV6-5 and TRBJ1-2, with no clear D. The length of the CDR3 is 12 residues. Deletions cut 7 bases from V and 0 bases from J, with 6 bases between. Germline CDR1 is MNHEY and CDR2 is SVGAGI. In nucleotides, the CDR3 is TGTGCCAGCAAACGAGCTAACTATGGCTACACCTTC. Protein: CASKRANYGYTF.

This clonotype was seen many times. This chain uses TRBV6-6 with TRBJ2-2; TRBD1 matches at 8 bases. CDR1 and CDR2 from the germline V gene are MNHNY and SVGAGI (reference sequence). The CDR3 extends over 15 amino acids. The junction had 7 bases not matched to a gene; V was cut back by 5 bases and J by 5 bases. CDR3 region: CASSLGQGRTGELFF. Here the CDR3 DNA reads TGTGCCAGCAGTCTTGGACAGGGACGGACCGGGGAGCTGTTTTTT.

This clonotype was seen ten or more times. The V and J genes are TRBV25-1 and TRBJ1-2, with TRBD1 matching over 10 bases. The J segment lost 6 bases and the V segment lost 3 bases, leaving 10 bases of the junction unmatched. The CDR3 totals 16 residues. Germline-derived CDR1 and CDR2 are MGHDK and SYGVNS. The CDR3 loop reads CASSDLRTGGKDGYTF. The CDR3, as DNA: TGTGCCAGCAGTGACCTTCGGACAGGGGGGAAGGATGGCTACACCTTC.

This clonotype was recorded many times. The chain combines TRBV7-2 with TRBJ2-1; no clear D gene. V was trimmed by 8 bases and J by 6 bases, leaving 11 bases between them. CDR1 is SGHTA, CDR2 FQGNSA, per germline. The CDR3 is 12 residues long. The DNA of the CDR3 is TGTGCCAGCCTTGGACCCGTCAATGAGCAGTTCTTC. It codes for CASLGPVNEQFF.

The genes are TRBV18 and TRBJ2-5; 8 nucleotides agree with TRBD2. The CDR3 is 15 amino acids. Germline CDR1 is KGHSH and CDR2 is LQKENI. V shed 0 bases and J 11 bases; nucleotides not matched to a gene: 11. CDR3 residues: CASSPPSGSLNEQYF. The CDR3, as DNA: TGTGCCAGCTCACCACCAAGCGGGAGTTTGAATGAGCAGTACTTC. Together with reference TRBV18 and TRBJ2-5, the CDR3 gives the full variable domain: NAGVMQNPRHLVRRRGQEARLRCSPMKGHSHVYWYRQLPEEGLKFMVYLQKENIIDESGMPKERFSAEFPKEGPSILRIQQVVRGDSAAYFCASSPPSGSLNEQYFGPGTRLLVL.

For this clonotype: At one end the junction does not follow the germline gene, possibly because of a read error. The rearrangement uses TRBV6-6 and TRBJ2-3; the match to TRBD2 covers 10 bases. Germline V gene data show CDR1 as MNHNY and CDR2 as SVGAGI (reference sequence). The CDR3 covers 16 residues. CDR3 in amino acids: CASSYARLAGADTQCF. CDR3 bases: TGTGCCAGCAGTTACGCGAGACTAGCGGGCGCAGATACGCAGTGTTTT.

This clonotype was recorded a few times. The chain employs TRBV24-1 and TRBJ2-3, with 8 bases identical to TRBD2. The V gene end was trimmed by 9 bases and the J gene end by 5 bases; junction bases not matched to a gene: 9. This CDR3 comprises 14 residues. The germline CDR1 and CDR2 sequences are KGHDR and SFDVKD. Here the CDR3 DNA reads TGTGCCACCGCCTATAGCGGGGCCAGAGATACGCAGTATTTT. Its translation is CATAYSGARDTQYF.

This clonotype turned up a few times. This chain connects TRBV2 to TRBJ2-1, with 8 bases lining up with TRBD2. CDR1 and CDR2 (germline): SNHLY, FYNNEI. After removal of 4 bases from V and 0 bases from J, the junction contained 8 bases not matched to a gene. This CDR3 spans 17 amino acids. The CDR3 nucleotides read TGTGCCAGCAGTGCCTGGGGGAGCGGGGGCTCCTACAATGAGCAGTTCTTC. Amino acid sequence: CASSAWGSGGSYNEQFF.

The table lists this clonotype with many counts. The rearrangement links TRBV4-1 to TRBJ1-4; TRBD1 matches at 8 bases. Germline loops: CDR1 MGHRA, CDR2 YSYEKL. The CDR3 consists of 18 residues. J lost 1 base, V lost 1 base, and 8 bases had no gene match. CDR3 residues: CASSQGQGWVGTNEKLFF. DNA for the CDR3: TGCGCCAGCAGCCAAGGACAGGGGTGGGTGGGAACTAATGAAAAACTGTTTTTT.

The chain links TRBV7-9 to TRBJ1-2, with D possibly TRBD1 on 5 matching bases. Germline assignment: CDR1 SEHNR and CDR2 FQNEAQ (reference sequence). Deletions cut 10 bases from V and 2 bases from J, with 26 bases between. The CDR3 is 17 residues long. The DNA of the CDR3 is TGTGCCATCGGGCTGTCTTCCGGGACCAATCTAAACTATGGCTACACCTTC. Its protein is CAIGLSSGTNLNYGYTF.

In its sample, this clonotype was seen many times. The V and J genes are TRBV10-3 and TRBJ2-1, with D possibly being TRBD1 or TRBD2 (6 bases each). The CDR3 runs to 13 residues. Trimming removed 6 bases from V and 4 bases from J, with 10 bases in between. Germline-derived CDR1 and CDR2 are ENHRY and SYGVKD. The CDR3 DNA reads as TGTGCCATCAGAGGGGGACTTTACAATGAGCAGTTCTTC. Encoded protein: CAIRGGLYNEQFF.

This clonotype came up many times. The chain joins TRBV20-1 to TRBJ2-1; TRBD1 aligns across 9 bases. The CDR3 is made up of 15 amino acids. The J segment lost 3 bases and the V segment lost 5 bases, leaving 8 bases of the junction unmatched. Looked up from germline, CDR1 is DFQATT and CDR2 is SNEGSKA (reference sequence). The CDR3 nucleotides read TGCAGTGCTCCCTCACAGGGGGCGGACTACAATGAGCAGTTCTTC. Its translation is CSAPSQGADYNEQFF.

A remark on this clonotype: A read error is possible here, since a much larger clone lies one base away. The V gene is TRBV2, the J gene TRBJ2-1; the match to TRBD2 covers 14 bases. Near its end, the DNA agrees better with TRBJ2-7, so the J call may be wrong. There are 19 residues in the CDR3. CDR1 SNHLY and CDR2 FYNNEI come from the germline V gene. CDR3 residues: CASSESGTSGSSSYNEQYF. CDR3 coding DNA: TGTGCCAGCAGTGAGTCTGGGACTAGCGGGAGTAGTTCCTACAATGAGCAGTACTTC.

The V and J genes are TRBV6-6 and TRBJ1-2, with D maybe TRBD1 (5 bases). V dropped 6 bases and J dropped 5 bases, with 10 bases sitting between them. Germline V gives CDR1 MNHNY, CDR2 SVGAGI (reference sequence). CDR3 length: 12 amino acids. In DNA form, the CDR3 reads TGTGCCAGCAGATCGGGGCTATATGGCTACACCTTC. It specifies CASRSGLYGYTF.

V and J are TRBV20-1 and TRBJ2-3; 9 positions match TRBD2. This CDR3 is built from 14 residues. The ends lost 6 bases at V and 2 bases at J; junction bases unmatched: 6. Germline V gives CDR1 DFQATT, CDR2 SNEGSKA (reference sequence). CDR3 loop: CSAPTSGLTDTQYF. CDR3 sequence (DNA): TGCAGTGCCCCGACTAGCGGCCTCACAGATACGCAGTATTTT.